This TCR beta chain emerged from a study of CD8 T cells in Susac syndrome. CDR1 SEHNR and CDR2 FQNEAQ come from the germline V gene (reference sequence). J gave up 2 bases and V 1 base, and 2 bases lay outside the gene matches. The CDR3 runs to 15 residues. Study-level findings and limits: In its TCR sequencing and HLA analysis, the study acknowledged that the number of individuals was relatively small.

Reverse transcription of 0.5 to 1 ug RNA was performed with random hexamers. An immunoSEQ multiplex PCR generated amplified TCR beta CDR3 products spanning 54 Vbeta and 13 Jbeta. MiXCR was run by TCRdb on the immunoSEQ multiplex PCR reads, yielding one entry per CDR3 protein. The sample shows about 19,000 distinct CDR3 sequences, approximately 95% of them seen only once. To note about this clonotype: The antigen is undetermined.

Sequencing targeted TCR beta in blood CD8+ and CD4+ T cells. Bulk CD8+ and CD4+ cells came from magnetic negative isolation; CD8+ TEMRA by FACS. Input material: CD8+ T cells from PBMCs. The chain employs TRBV7-9 and TRBJ2-7, with 10 bases lining up with TRBD1. The origin of this receptor is a human donor in good health. Here the CDR3 DNA reads TGTGCCAGCAGCTTAGGGACAGGGGGTCCCTACGAGCAGTACTTC. Translation gives CASSLGTGGPYEQYF.